One and the same sample provided the 7 T cell receptor beta chains below, sequenced in a study of blood T cells in healthy people across ages. Combining a sample-barcoded 5' primer with a J-beta primer mix, a second PCR ran for about 7 to 11 cycles. TCRdb recomputed calls from the 5' RACE reads with MiXCR, one row per CDR3 protein. The sample consists of about 1 million distinct CDR3 sequences, 35% to 50% of them appearing once. The source material was blood. The receptors stem from a woman aged 55-69 years in good health.

The chain employs TRBV6-2 or TRBV6-3 and TRBJ1-6; D is ambiguous. From germline, CDR1 is MNHEY and CDR2 SVGEGT. There are 12 residues in the CDR3. Trimming removed 5 bases from V and 10 bases from J, with 9 bases in between. The CDR3 loop reads CASSRHGSPLHF. The CDR3 DNA sequence: TGTGCCAGCAGTCGTCACGGATCACCCCTCCACTTT.

The sample holds a few counts of this clonotype. The chain uses TRBV6-4 and TRBJ2-1; unclear D gene. Trimming left V 5 bases short and J 5 bases short, with 10 bases between. Germline V gene data show CDR1 as MRHNA and CDR2 as SNTAGT. This CDR3 contains 13 residues. The CDR3 spells CASSHSPNNEQFF. Written as DNA, the CDR3 is TGTGCCAGCAGTCATTCACCCAACAATGAGCAGTTCTTC.

This rearrangement joins TRBV15 to TRBJ2-1; a possible D gene is TRBD2 (6 bases). Deletions cut 1 base from V and 4 bases from J, with 26 bases between. CDR3 length: 20 residues. Germline-derived CDR1 and CDR2 are LNHNV and YYDKDF (reference sequence). The CDR3 DNA sequence: TGTGCCACCAGCAGAGTTTTGGCGGGATTAAGGCCGGGAGTTTACAATGAGCAGTTCTTC. Amino acids: CATSRVLAGLRPGVYNEQFF.

This clonotype was counted once. The gene calls are TRBV20-1 and TRBJ2-1, with TRBD2 matching over 8 bases. J lost 7 bases, V lost 0 bases, and 8 bases had no gene match. This CDR3 contains 15 residues. Germline CDR1 is DFQATT and CDR2 is SNEGSKA (reference sequence). CDR3 amino acids: CSAREGASGLNEQFF. In DNA, the CDR3 is TGCAGTGCTAGAGAGGGCGCTAGCGGGTTGAATGAGCAGTTCTTC.

On this clonotype: A read error may account for a junction end that differs from germline. The CDR3 region is CASRQYSDQPQHF. The CDR3 DNA sequence: TGTGCCAGCAGACAGTATAGCGATCAGCCCCAGCATTTT. The chain recombines TRBV27 with TRBJ1-5, with D unclear. This CDR3 has 13 amino acids. Germline CDR1 is MNHEY and CDR2 is SMNVEV (reference sequence).

The chain links TRBV6-6 to TRBJ2-1; 8 positions agree with TRBD1. Germline V gene lookup returns CDR1 MNHNY and CDR2 SVGAGI (reference sequence). The CDR3 totals 17 residues. V lost 0 bases, J lost 7 bases, and 11 bases stayed unmatched. The CDR3 coding sequence is TGTGCCAGCAGTTACTCGAGTATAAGACAGGGGAGTAATGAGCAGTTCTTC. This translates into CASSYSSIRQGSNEQFF.

This sequence joins TRBV15 and TRBJ1-1, with 9 bases fitting TRBD1. With 2 bases clipped from V and 8 bases from J, the junction kept 12 bases outside the gene matches. The CDR3 length is 16 residues. From germline, CDR1 is LNHNV and CDR2 YYDKDF (reference sequence). The CDR3, as DNA: TGTGCCACCAGCAGACTCCTCGGAATGGGACAGGGCGAAGCTTTCTTT. Translating gives CATSRLLGMGQGEAFF.